This T cell receptor beta chain was captured in a study of blood T cell repertoires in COVID-19. About the research overall: Some COVID-19 samples were acute and others convalescent; all came from the United States, Italy and Spain.

This clone was observed a handful of times. Per the study methods: How many nucleated cells were present was estimated from reference gene primer amplification. The protocol was immunoSEQ multiplex PCR, while the TCRdb copy is restricted to in-frame clones and leaves out a portion. Clone size and the V and J calls come from that table; the DNA yielded D and trimming. This table holds 50,000 to 75,000 clones, around 85% found once. Sequenced: peripheral blood. The receptor comes from a man in his 60s with acute or convalescent COVID-19.

For the CDR3, the DNA is TGTGCCAGTAGTATCGGGGGAGTCCATCGCAATGAGCAGTTCTTC. This gives the protein CASSIGGVHRNEQFF. This chain connects TRBV19 to TRBJ2-1, with D possibly TRBD2 on 6 matching bases. V was cut by 3 bases and J by 6 bases, with 15 bases left in between. The CDR3 sequence is 15 residues long. Germline V CDR1 and CDR2: LNHDA, SQIVND (reference sequence). The variable domain in full, with the rest retrieved from reference TRBV19 and TRBJ2-1, is DGGITQSPKYLFRKEGQNVTLSCEQNLNHDAMYWYRQDPGQGLRLIYYSQIVNDFQKGDIAEGYSVSREKKESFPLTVTSAQKNPTAFYLCASSIGGVHRNEQFFGPGTRLTVL.